This entry lists 11 T cell receptor beta chains sequenced from one sample in a study of read filtering for tumor transcriptome and immune sequencing. The library was built from around 0.4 ug RNA with molecular barcoded adaptors for alpha/delta and beta/gamma chains. TCRdb reprocessed the reads via MiXCR and lists one record per CDR3 protein. The table has more than 100,000 distinct CDR3 sequences, over 10% seen once. The sequencing sample was made of a population of CD138-negative cells sorted from bone marrow. These receptors were obtained from a donor aged 40 or over with multiple myeloma.

This clonotype was recorded at least ten times. The gene calls are TRBV6-5 and TRBJ1-1; D is uncertain. The CDR3 spans 11 residues. Germline CDR1 reads MNHEY; CDR2 reads SVGAGI. The V and J ends lost 6 bases and 5 bases respectively, with 7 bases between them. CDR3 bases: TGTGCCAGCAGCAGGTCTACTGAAGCTTTCTTT. Encoded protein: CASSRSTEAFF.

There are many counts of this clonotype. The DNA of the CDR3 is TGTGCCAGCAGCACCCCGACAGGGGGCGAGACCCAGTACTTC. Translation gives CASSTPTGGETQYF. The V call is TRBV2, the J call TRBJ2-5; 10 positions match TRBD1. The trim removed 6 bases at V and 5 bases at J, leaving 6 bases unmatched. The germline V gene encodes CDR1 SNHLY and CDR2 FYNNEI. The CDR3 is 14 amino acids.

Details on this clonotype: Its ends do not fully match the called genes, so a read error is possible. The rearrangement joins TRBV20-1 to TRBJ1-5; 8 bases align to TRBD1. CDR3 length: 15 amino acids. CDR1 is DFQATT and CDR2 is SNEGSKA in the germline V gene (reference sequence). The CDR3 nucleotides read TGCAGTGCTAGCCGGACAGGGCTTAGCAATCAGTCCCAGCATTTT. It translates to CSASRTGLSNQSQHF.

This clonotype was observed at least ten times. The CDR3 DNA reads as TGTGCCAGCAGTTACTCGGAGGAGCAGTACTTC. The encoded protein is CASSYSEEQYF. The genes are TRBV6-6 and TRBJ2-7; unclear D gene. CDR1 is MNHNY, CDR2 SVGAGI, per germline (reference sequence). Trimming removed 0 bases from V and 7 bases from J, with 4 bases in between. This CDR3 region has 11 residues.

This clonotype has ten or more counts. The rearrangement uses TRBV9 and TRBJ1-6, with 9 bases that match TRBD1. Germline CDR1 and CDR2: SGDLS and YYNGEE. CDR3 length equals 15 residues. With 3 bases clipped from V and 6 bases from J, the junction kept 4 bases outside the gene matches. The CDR3 nucleotides read TGTGCCAGCAGCGAGGGGGGACAGGGTAATTCACCCCTCCACTTT. Its translation is CASSEGGQGNSPLHF.

This clonotype has ten or more counts. The V call is TRBV28, the J call TRBJ2-7; 10 bases are a match to TRBD2. CDR3 length: 16 residues. Germline lookup yields CDR1 MDHEN and CDR2 SYDVKM. The J segment lost 5 bases and the V segment lost 5 bases, leaving 12 bases of the junction unmatched. The CDR3: CASSPSFSGRINEQYF. Here the CDR3 DNA reads TGTGCCAGCAGTCCTTCGTTTAGCGGGAGGATCAACGAGCAGTACTTC.

This clonotype was detected many times. This sequence joins TRBV18 and TRBJ1-5; a weak D match, TRBD1 (5 bases). V lost 4 bases, J lost 5 bases, and 18 bases lay in between. Germline V CDR1 and CDR2: KGHSH, LQKENI. The CDR3 contains 16 residues. The CDR3 sequence: CASSLGTLGDYQPQHF. The CDR3 region has the DNA TGTGCCAGCTCACTGGGAACACTCGGGGACTATCAGCCCCAGCATTTT.

This clonotype was seen once. An end of the junction does not agree with germline; a read error may underlie this. The V gene is TRBV29-1, the J gene TRBJ2-1, with a possible D match to TRBD2 (7 bases). This CDR3 is 15 amino acids long. Per the germline V gene, CDR1 is SQVTM and CDR2 is ANQGSEA. CDR3 DNA sequence: TGCAGCGCCGCTAGCGGAAGAGACAGGAACAATGGGCAGTTCTTC. Protein product: CSAASGRDRNNGQFF.

This clonotype was seen at least ten times. This chain uses TRBV29-1 with TRBJ2-3, with D maybe TRBD2 (6 bases). Deletions cut 6 bases from V and 3 bases from J, with 16 bases between. The germline V gene encodes CDR1 SQVTM and CDR2 ANQGSEA. The CDR3 has 14 residues. The DNA of the CDR3 is TGCAGCGTCCCTACCCCGGGGGTTACAGATACGCAGTATTTT. Translating gives CSVPTPGVTDTQYF.

Concerning this clonotype: This clone may be a read error of a much larger clone one base away. The V gene is TRBV18, the J gene TRBJ2-1; 9 bases line up with TRBD1. This CDR3 contains 16 residues. Germline lookup yields CDR1 KGHSH and CDR2 LQKENI. The V and J ends lost 2 bases and 5 bases, in that order; junction bases with no gene match: 7. CDR3 in amino acids: CASSPLAGTGHNEQFF. CDR3 in DNA: TGTGCCAGCTCACCATTAGCCGGGACAGGGCACAATGAGCAGTTCTTC. Combining the CDR3 with reference TRBV18 and TRBJ2-1 gives the whole variable domain NAGVMQNPRHLVRRRGQEARLRCSPMKGHSHVYWYRQLPEEGLKFMVYLQKENIIDESGMPKERFSAEFPKEGPSILRIQQVVRGDSAAYFCASSPLAGTGHNEQFFGPGTRLTVL.

This clonotype was recorded many times. This rearrangement joins TRBV29-1 to TRBJ1-1, with D perhaps matching TRBD1 (5 bases). Trimming pared 7 bases from V and 1 base from J, leaving 13 bases between. From germline, CDR1 is SQVTM and CDR2 ANQGSEA. This CDR3 has 13 residues. The CDR3 DNA reads as TGCAGCGCCTCATCGGGGGGGAACACTGAAGCTTTCTTT. As protein: CSASSGGNTEAFF.